This T cell receptor beta chain came from a study of T cells in Graves' hyperthyroidism and ophthalmopathy. The CDR3 consists of 16 residues. Trimming took 4 bases from V and 2 from J; bases not matched to a gene: 7. CDR1 and CDR2 (germline): SGHVS, FQNEAQ. Researchers amplified the TCR beta CDR3 regions from RNA transcripts. An initial round of RT-PCR targeting the TCR CDR3 relied on the HTBI primer set. Using its own MiXCR run on the multiplex PCR reads, TCRdb lists one record per CDR3 protein. This sample yields roughly 420,000 distinct CDR3 sequences, of which roughly 13% are seen a single time; about 4.9% belongs to the top ten. This clonotype has a handful of counts. Its antigen is not known. Study-level points and caveats: The model anticipated ophthalmopathy a median 6.5 months pre-onset.

Sequencing was performed on blood. The TCR comes from a woman between 18 and 29 years old with Graves' hyperthyroidism. This sequence joins TRBV7-8 and TRBJ1-1; 10 nucleotides agree with TRBD1. CDR3 sequence reads: CASSSGTGEVNTEAFF. The CDR3 DNA follows: TGTGCCAGCAGCTCCGGGACAGGGGAGGTAAACACTGAAGCTTTCTTT. Using reference TRBV7-8 and TRBJ1-1 for the parts outside the CDR3, the full variable domain is GAGVSQSPRYKVAKRGQDVALRCDPISGHVSLFWYQQALGQGPEFLTYFQNEAQLDKSGLPSDRFFAERPEGSVSTLKIQRTQQEDSAVYLCASSSGTGEVNTEAFFGQGTRLTVV.